Below, 4 T cell receptor beta chains from the same sample are listed, as sequenced in a study of a mutant IDH1 vaccine in newly diagnosed glioma. Their cognate antigens are unknown. Using immunoSEQ multiplex PCR, the repertoire was profiled, and TCRdb retains in-frame clones only, with some absent. The table records over 50,000 clones, approximately 84% of them present only once. Time point of the sample: week 23, last vaccination. Vaccinated patients received 300 ug of mutant IDH1 20-mer peptide per dose, with topical imiquimod. This sample comprised PBMCs, obtained from a glioma patient whose treatment included an IDH1 peptide vaccine. These receptors were collected from a man younger than 35 with glioma.

The chain joins TRBV9 to TRBJ2-7; 9 nucleotides line up with TRBD2. J gave up 3 bases and V 0 bases, and 4 bases lay outside the gene matches. The CDR3 spans 15 residues. The V gene's germline CDR1 is SGDLS and CDR2 YYNGEE. The CDR3 here is CASSVEWTSDYEQYF. The CDR3, as DNA: TGTGCCAGCAGCGTAGAGTGGACTAGCGACTACGAGCAGTACTTC.

V usage is TRBV19 and J usage is TRBJ1-2; 7 bases agree with TRBD1. With V trimmed by 3 bases and J by 7 bases, 5 bases remained unmatched. Per the germline V gene, CDR1 is LNHDA and CDR2 is SQIVND (reference sequence). The CDR3 is made up of 13 amino acids. The CDR3 nucleotides are TGTGCCAGTAGTATTGAGGGGGCAGGTGGCTACACCTTC. Amino acids: CASSIEGAGGYTF.

This rearrangement joins TRBV30 to TRBJ1-2; no clear D gene. CDR3 size: 11 residues. Trimming shortened V by 2 bases and J by 10 bases, and 11 bases separated the two germline ends. CDR1 GTSNPN and CDR2 SVGIG come from the germline V gene (reference sequence). The CDR3 DNA is TGTGCCTGGAGTCCCGGACCTATCTACACCTTC. Amino acid sequence: CAWSPGPIYTF.

The chain carries TRBV2 and TRBJ1-1, with D possibly TRBD1 on 5 matching bases. Germline lookup yields CDR1 SNHLY and CDR2 FYNNEI. V lost 1 base and J lost 7, with 16 bases in between. The CDR3 runs 15 residues. DNA for the CDR3: TGTGCCAGCAGTGAAGTGGGGGGGGGTATAAGTGAAGCTTTCTTT. Translating gives CASSEVGGGISEAFF. The variable domain in full, with the rest retrieved from reference TRBV2 and TRBJ1-1, is EPEVTQTPSHQVTQMGQEVILRCVPISNHLYFYWYRQILGQKVEFLVSFYNNEISEKSEIFDDQFSVERPDGSNFTLKIRSTKLEDSAMYFCASSEVGGGISEAFFGQGTRLTVV.